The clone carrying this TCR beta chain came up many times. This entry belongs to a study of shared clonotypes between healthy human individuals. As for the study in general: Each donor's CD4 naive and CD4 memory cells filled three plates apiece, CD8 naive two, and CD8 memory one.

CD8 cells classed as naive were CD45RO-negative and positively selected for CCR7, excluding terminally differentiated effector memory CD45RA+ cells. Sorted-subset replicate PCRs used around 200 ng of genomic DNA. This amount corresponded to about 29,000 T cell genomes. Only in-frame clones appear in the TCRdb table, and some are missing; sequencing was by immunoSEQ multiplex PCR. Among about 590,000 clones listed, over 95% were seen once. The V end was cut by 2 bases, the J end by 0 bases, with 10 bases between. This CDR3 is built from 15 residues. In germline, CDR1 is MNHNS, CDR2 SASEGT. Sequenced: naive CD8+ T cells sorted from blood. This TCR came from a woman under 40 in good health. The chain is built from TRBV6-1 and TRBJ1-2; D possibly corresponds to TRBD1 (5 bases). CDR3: CASSETGLANYGYTF. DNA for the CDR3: TGTGCCAGCAGTGAAACAGGTTTAGCTAACTATGGCTACACCTTC.